What follows are 22 T cell receptor beta chains derived from one specimen sequenced in a study of radiation and T cells in renal cell carcinoma. Generated by immunoSEQ multiplex PCR, the TCRdb table keeps only in-frame clones and is missing some. The sample shows 130,000 to 150,000 clones, 86% of them seen only once. Time point of the sample: blood 4 weeks post-SBRT, at nephrectomy. The treatment denotes: 15 Gy SBRT to primary tumor, nephrectomy 4 weeks later. The sequencing here drew on blood, taken from a patient whose treatment included radiotherapy and nephrectomy. These receptor sequences come from a woman aged 45-65 years with renal cell carcinoma.

This chain uses TRBV18 with TRBJ2-7, with TRBD1 matching 8 bases. CDR3 size: 14 residues. CDR1 and CDR2 from the germline V gene are KGHSH and LQKENI. V gave up 1 base and J gave up 4 bases; unmatched junction bases: 3. CDR3 protein: CASSPRGQVYEQYF. Here the CDR3 DNA reads TGTGCCAGCTCACCACGGGGACAGGTATACGAGCAGTACTTC.

This clone was detected only once. The rearrangement links TRBV7-8 to TRBJ2-7; D uncertain. Trimming pared 2 bases from V and 0 bases from J, leaving 14 bases between. In germline, CDR1 is SGHVS, CDR2 FQNEAQ. The CDR3 contains 16 residues. In DNA form, the CDR3 reads TGTGCCAGCAGCTTAATTAGGCGGAGCATCTCCTACGAGCAGTACTTC. Translation gives CASSLIRRSISYEQYF.

The rearrangement uses TRBV7-2 and TRBJ2-1; D possibly uses TRBD1 or TRBD2 (5 bases each). The CDR3 covers 13 residues. V shed 1 base and J shed 10 bases, with 11 bases lying between them. Germline CDR1 is SGHTA and CDR2 is FQGNSA. CDR3 DNA: TGTGCCAGCAGCTTAGATAGGTGGGGGGAGCAGTTCTTC. Translation: CASSLDRWGEQFF.

The chain joins TRBV10-3 to TRBJ2-6, with D maybe TRBD1 (5 bases). V was trimmed by 8 bases and J by 0 bases, leaving 14 bases between them. This CDR3 is built from 16 residues. Germline V gene sequence: CDR1 ENHRY, CDR2 SYGVKD. The CDR3 DNA reads TGTGCCATCTTAGGATCAGACAGCTCTGGGGCCAACGTCCTGACTTTC. Amino acids: CAILGSDSSGANVLTF.

This clone showed up just once. The V call is TRBV7-8, the J call TRBJ2-5, with no clear D. Germline CDR1 and CDR2: SGHVS and FQNEAQ. Deletions cut 6 bases from V and 6 bases from J, with 11 bases between. CDR3 length: 12 amino acids. The chain's CDR3 is CASRGNPKTQYF. CDR3 bases: TGTGCCAGCAGAGGGAATCCGAAGACCCAGTACTTC.

The chain is built from TRBV28 and TRBJ2-5; D unresolved. Germline V gene data show CDR1 as MDHEN and CDR2 as SYDVKM. CDR3 size: 15 residues. V was clipped by 3 bases and J by 1 base, with 12 bases between them. The CDR3 bases are TGTGCCAGCAGTTTTGGAACAGCTTCCCAAGAGACCCAGTACTTC. It yields the protein CASSFGTASQETQYF.

For this clone: One junction end disagrees with the germline gene, perhaps due to a read error. The chain combines TRBV19 with TRBJ2-7, with 9 bases matching TRBD2. The V gene's germline CDR1 is LNHDA and CDR2 SQIVND (reference sequence). The length of the CDR3 is 16 residues. The CDR3: CASSPRVSGSPIEQHF. CDR3 nucleotides: TGTGCCAGTAGTCCGCGTGTTAGCGGGAGCCCAATCGAGCAGCACTTC.

The rearrangement joins TRBV5-5 to TRBJ2-3; D is perhaps TRBD1 or TRBD2 (5 bases each). Germline CDR1 and CDR2: SGHKS and YYEKEE (reference sequence). Deletions cut 4 bases from V and 0 bases from J, with 15 bases between. The CDR3 spans 16 residues. The CDR3 region has the DNA TGTGCCAGCAGCCCGACCGGGGCAAGCAGCACAGATACGCAGTATTTT. It is translated as CASSPTGASSTDTQYF.

The CDR3 is CASSVQGASPQYF. The CDR3, as DNA: TGTGCCAGCAGTGTACAGGGGGCTAGTCCCCAGTACTTC. V is TRBV25-1 and J is TRBJ2-5, with 9 bases identical to TRBD1. V gave up 4 bases and J gave up 9 bases; unmatched junction bases: 6. Germline V gene sequence: CDR1 MGHDK, CDR2 SYGVNS. The length of the CDR3 is 13 residues.

This rearrangement joins TRBV6-6 to TRBJ1-1; D gene unclear. In germline, CDR1 is MNHNY, CDR2 SVGAGI (reference sequence). V was cut by 4 bases and J by 1 base, with 7 bases left in between. CDR3 length equals 13 residues. This chain's CDR3 is CASSSGENTEAFF. For the CDR3, the DNA is TGTGCCAGCAGTTCCGGGGAGAACACTGAAGCTTTCTTT.

The V and J genes are TRBV27 and TRBJ1-2; the match to TRBD1 covers 8 bases. This CDR3 is 15 amino acids long. Germline loops: CDR1 MNHEY, CDR2 SMNVEV (reference sequence). Unmatched junction bases numbered 4, after V lost 0 bases and J lost 4 bases. The CDR3 loop is CASSLSGQGFYGYTF. The CDR3 nucleotides read TGTGCCAGCAGTTTATCCGGACAGGGTTTCTATGGCTACACCTTC.

The chain combines TRBV4-2 with TRBJ2-3; D ambiguous. V lost 0 bases to trimming and J lost 5 bases, with 9 bases between them. CDR3 size: 14 residues. Per the germline V gene, CDR1 is LGHNA and CDR2 is YNFKEQ. This CDR3 is CASSQDYLLDTQYF. In nucleotides, the CDR3 is TGTGCCAGCAGCCAAGATTACCTCTTAGATACGCAGTATTTT.

This clone was seen a single time. The chain has TRBV6-6 and TRBJ2-1; D gene ambiguous. Trimming took 7 bases from V and 7 from J, leaving 14 bases between them. Germline V CDR1 and CDR2: MNHNY, SVGAGI (reference sequence). This CDR3 has 13 residues. CDR3 in amino acids: CASTRALGNEQFF. The CDR3 DNA follows: TGTGCCAGCACCCGTGCTTTGGGGAATGAGCAGTTCTTC.

This chain uses TRBV6-1 with TRBJ1-1; TRBD1 is a possible D gene (6 bases). V lost 7 bases and J lost 5, with 20 bases in between. CDR1 and CDR2 (germline): MNHNS, SASEGT. CDR3 size: 15 residues. The CDR3 spells CASIPKTGPMTEAFF. The CDR3 nucleotides are TGTGCCAGCATTCCAAAGACAGGACCGATGACTGAAGCTTTCTTT.

CDR3 protein: CASSLASGGSTGNTIYF. In nucleotides, the CDR3 is TGTGCCAGCAGCTTAGCGTCGGGGGGTTCAACTGGAAACACCATATATTTT. The chain links TRBV7-2 to TRBJ1-3, with D possibly matching TRBD1 (5 bases). This CDR3 comprises 17 residues. V lost 0 bases and J lost 2, with 14 bases in between. In germline, CDR1 is SGHTA, CDR2 FQGNSA.

The chain joins TRBV19 to TRBJ1-2; 8 bases line up with TRBD1. The CDR3 length is 13 residues. After removal of 6 bases from V and 8 bases from J, the junction contained 8 bases not matched to a gene. Germline V gene sequence: CDR1 LNHDA, CDR2 SQIVND (reference sequence). CDR3: CASSENRGKGYTF. In nucleotides, the CDR3 is TGTGCCAGTAGCGAAAACAGGGGGAAAGGCTACACCTTC.

The chain has TRBV5-4 and TRBJ1-4; 9 bases fit TRBD1. This CDR3 has 14 amino acids. V shed 4 bases, J shed 8 bases, and the junction held 6 bases outside the gene matches. In germline, CDR1 is SGHNT, CDR2 YYREEE (reference sequence). The CDR3 nucleotides read TGTGCCAGCAGCCCGGACAGGGGAGGGGAAAAACTGTTTTTT. As protein: CASSPDRGGEKLFF.

CDR3 DNA sequence: TGTGCCCTAACTGGCCCCTTCACAGATACGCAGTATTTT. Translated: CALTGPFTDTQYF. The chain uses TRBV2 and TRBJ2-3; D not resolved. V was clipped by 11 bases and J by 2 bases, with 14 bases between them. Germline CDR1 is SNHLY and CDR2 is FYNNEI. The CDR3 spans 13 residues.

The chain combines TRBV6-5 with TRBJ2-1; D perhaps matches TRBD2 (6 bases). Germline CDR1 MNHEY, CDR2 SVGAGI. CDR3 length equals 14 residues. The germline V and J ends were trimmed by 8 bases and 3 bases, with 14 bases remaining between them. DNA for the CDR3: TGTGCCAGCCGCGGAGGGGTAGGCTACAATGAGCAGTTCTTC. This gives the protein CASRGGVGYNEQFF.

The CDR3 protein is CASSLGPRGNEQFF. CDR3 bases: TGTGCCAGCAGCCTGGGACCCCGAGGCAATGAGCAGTTCTTC. V and J are TRBV7-9 and TRBJ2-1; tentatively, D is TRBD1 or TRBD2 (5 bases each). CDR1 and CDR2 from the germline V gene are SEHNR and FQNEAQ (reference sequence). This CDR3 spans 14 amino acids. The V end was cut by 5 bases, the J end by 6 bases, with 14 bases between.

The rearrangement joins TRBV28 to TRBJ1-5; D may be TRBD1 (5 bases). V lost 2 bases and J 7 bases, leaving 18 bases between the germline ends. Germline V lookup: CDR1 MDHEN, CDR2 SYDVKM. The CDR3 runs 16 residues. The CDR3 DNA reads TGTGCCAGCAGTTTAACGGCAGGGAATCGCATCCAGCCCCAGCATTTT. This encodes CASSLTAGNRIQPQHF.

V and J are TRBV5-1 and TRBJ2-1; 7 bases are shared with TRBD2. Looked up from germline, CDR1 is SGHRS and CDR2 is YFSETQ. The CDR3 loop spans 16 amino acids. Germline trimming cut 0 bases from V and 8 bases from J; bases unmatched to any gene: 11. The DNA of the CDR3 is TGCGCCAGCAGCTTGGCCGGGGGGTACTCTTCGGATGAGCAGTTCTTC. Translation: CASSLAGGYSSDEQFF.